One and the same sample provided the 2 T cell receptor beta chains below, sequenced in a study of OX40 agonist ivuxolimab in advanced cancers. The library was generated by the immunoSEQ multiplex PCR assay. TCRdb mirrors the immuneACCESS table, restricted to in-frame sequences. Some clones are absent from its copies; in checked studies, under half trace to an unresolved V gene, and the reason for the others is unknown. For this sample there are about 94,000 clones; around 86% appear just once. The ten largest clones capture over 0.3% of the sample. Sequenced material: CD4+ or CD8+ T cells sorted from blood, taken in a trial of the OX40 agonist ivuxolimab. The receptor set was obtained from an adult with an advanced solid tumor such as melanoma, head and neck, liver or kidney cancer.

The J gene is TRBJ2-2, the V gene TRBV27; D gene uncertain. V was pared by 3 bases and J by 0 bases, with 11 bases between. The germline CDR1 and CDR2 sequences are MNHEY and SMNVEV (reference sequence). This CDR3 region has 16 residues. CDR3 DNA sequence: TGTGCCAGCAGTTTCTTTGGGCCACCGAACACCGGGGAGCTGTTTTTT. Translating it yields CASSFFGPPNTGELFF.

V usage is TRBV11-1 and J usage is TRBJ2-5; a possible D gene is TRBD2 (5 bases). The ends were cut back, 4 bases at V and 2 bases at J, with 14 bases in the middle. The CDR3 contains 15 residues. Germline-derived CDR1 and CDR2 are SGHAT and FQDESV (reference sequence). This CDR3 is CASSSESGRQETQYF. In DNA, the CDR3 is TGTGCCAGCAGCTCCGAGTCGGGGAGACAAGAGACCCAGTACTTC.